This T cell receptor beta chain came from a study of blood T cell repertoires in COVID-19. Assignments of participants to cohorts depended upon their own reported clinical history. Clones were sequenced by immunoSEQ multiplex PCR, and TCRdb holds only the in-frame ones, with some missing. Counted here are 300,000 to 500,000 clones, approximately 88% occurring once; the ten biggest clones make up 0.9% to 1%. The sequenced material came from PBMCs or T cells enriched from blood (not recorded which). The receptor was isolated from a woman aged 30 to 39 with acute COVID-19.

CDR3 coding DNA: TGTGCCAGCAGTGAGACAGGGGAAAGCAATCAGCCCCAGCATTTT. The encoded protein is CASSETGESNQPQHF. The gene calls are TRBV6-1 and TRBJ1-5; TRBD1 matches 8 bases. Germline-derived CDR1 and CDR2 are MNHNS and SASEGT. The CDR3 spans 15 residues. V shed 3 bases, J shed 1 base, and the junction held 2 bases outside the gene matches.